Listed here are 5 T cell receptor beta chains from one sample, sequenced in a study of T cells in Graves' hyperthyroidism and ophthalmopathy. The TCR beta CDR3 regions underwent amplification using RNA transcripts as the source. The HTBI primer set was used in a first-round RT-PCR of the TCR CDR3. TCRdb reprocessed the multiplex PCR reads via MiXCR and lists one record per CDR3 protein. Counted here are 730,000 or so distinct CDR3 sequences, around 20% occurring once; the ten biggest clones make up 15% to 20%. Sequencing input: blood. These receptors were taken from a woman aged 45-65 years with Graves' hyperthyroidism that later progressed to Graves' ophthalmopathy.

This clonotype turned up a few times. The chain is built from TRBV7-8 and TRBJ1-5; D is undetermined. Germline V gives CDR1 SGHVS, CDR2 FQNEAQ. This CDR3 has 17 residues. With 1 base removed from V and 0 bases from J, the gap between germline ends came to 13 bases. The CDR3 DNA reads as TGTGCCAGCAGCTTAGGGGCTGGTCCTTATAGCAATCAGCCCCAGCATTTT. It encodes CASSLGAGPYSNQPQHF.

This chain links TRBV29-1 with TRBJ2-1; D is ambiguous. CDR3 length: 14 amino acids. Trimming removed 5 bases from V and 1 base from J, with 12 bases in between. Germline V gene sequence: CDR1 SQVTM, CDR2 ANQGSEA. CDR3 nucleotide sequence: TGCAGCGTTCTGCCCAGCCCTTCCTACAATGAGCAGTTCTTC. Translated, it gives CSVLPSPSYNEQFF.

Worth noting for this clonotype: It is likely a read error, because the conserved phenylalanine at the end of the CDR3 is missing. J is TRBJ2-6 and V is TRBV20-1; D tentatively fits TRBD1 or TRBD2 (5 bases each). The germline V and J ends were trimmed by 3 bases and 0 bases, with 21 bases remaining between them. CDR3 length: 19 residues. Per germline, CDR1 DFQATT and CDR2 SNEGSKA (reference sequence). The CDR3 DNA is TGCAGTGCTAGTAACGGACTCGGGGCCTATACCTCTGGGGCCAACGTCCTGACTCTC. Translation: CSASNGLGAYTSGANVLTL.

Regarding this clonotype: A much larger clone is a single base away; this may be a read error. CDR3 loop: CASSEGLGFTNTEALF. DNA for the CDR3: TGTGCCAGCAGTGAGGGCCTGGGGTTCACGAACACTGAAGCTCTCTTT. V gene TRBV2 combines with J gene TRBJ1-1, with D uncertain. The CDR3 has 16 residues. CDR1 and CDR2 (germline): SNHLY, FYNNEI.

V gene TRBV7-9 combines with J gene TRBJ1-2; maybe TRBD1 (6 bases). The V end lost 4 bases, the J end lost 1 base, and 22 bases lay between the germline ends. Germline loops: CDR1 SEHNR, CDR2 FQNEAQ (reference sequence). This CDR3 has 18 amino acids. The CDR3 protein is CASSSGSGGEGGNYGYTF. CDR3 nucleotides: TGTGCCAGCAGCTCAGGAAGTGGGGGCGAGGGAGGTAACTATGGCTACACCTTC.